A single sample gave rise to the 21 T cell receptor beta chains below, sequenced in a study of CD8 T cells in ankylosing spondylitis. TCRdb itself ran the 5' RACE reads through MiXCR, one entry per CDR3 protein. The table includes roughly 150,000 distinct CDR3 sequences, roughly 10% detected once. The specimen sequenced was blood, either unsorted or a sorted T cell fraction (not recorded which). Every receptor here comes from a female donor with ankylosing spondylitis or in good health (not recorded which).

This clonotype showed up many times. This rearrangement joins TRBV5-5 to TRBJ2-1, with TRBD1 matching over 7 bases. The CDR3 runs to 14 residues. The V gene's germline CDR1 is SGHKS and CDR2 YYEKEE (reference sequence). Losses at the gene ends were 0 bases for V and 7 bases for J; bases not matched to a gene: 4. The CDR3 spells CASSLGDSVNEQFF. The CDR3 nucleotides read TGTGCCAGCAGCTTGGGGGACAGCGTGAATGAGCAGTTCTTC.

This chain joins TRBV9 and TRBJ2-7, with a weak D call TRBD2 (6 bases). The CDR3 totals 14 residues. CDR1 is SGDLS, CDR2 YYNGEE, per germline. V shed 0 bases and J shed 4 bases, with 11 bases lying between them. Written as DNA, the CDR3 is TGTGCCAGCAGCGTAGGCGGAGGGATTTACGAGCAGTACTTC. Its protein is CASSVGGGIYEQYF.

This clonotype was found a few times. V and J are TRBV9 and TRBJ2-7; D unclear. The CDR3 loop spans 14 amino acids. V lost 0 bases to trimming and J lost 2 bases, with 9 bases between them. Looked up from germline, CDR1 is SGDLS and CDR2 is YYNGEE. The CDR3 region is CASSVDNGPYEQYF. The CDR3 DNA follows: TGTGCCAGCAGCGTAGATAACGGTCCCTACGAGCAGTACTTC.

This clonotype came up a few times. The V and J genes are TRBV20-1 and TRBJ2-1, with 10 positions matching TRBD2. CDR1 is DFQATT and CDR2 is SNEGSKA in the germline V gene (reference sequence). J was trimmed by 6 bases and V by 5 bases; bases with no gene match: 10. This CDR3 has 15 residues. CDR3 sequence (DNA): TGCAGTGCTGTCCCGCTAGCGGGAGAAAGCAATGAGCAGTTCTTC. Residues: CSAVPLAGESNEQFF.

This clonotype was counted between two and nine times. The genes are TRBV4-2 and TRBJ2-5; D gene ambiguous. Trimming stripped 0 bases from V and 2 bases from J, with 10 bases between. The CDR3 is 15 residues long. CDR1 LGHNA and CDR2 YNFKEQ come from the germline V gene. Written as DNA, the CDR3 is TGTGCCAGCAGCCAAGAGGTGCCTTTTCAAGAGACCCAGTACTTC. It codes for CASSQEVPFQETQYF.

As regards this clonotype: This may stem from a read error, because a much larger clone lies one nucleotide away. The chain combines TRBV3-1 with TRBJ2-7; D is ambiguous. This CDR3 comprises 11 residues. V lost 0 bases and J 3 bases, leaving 0 bases between the germline ends. Germline values: CDR1 LGHDT, CDR2 YNNKEL (reference sequence). This CDR3 is CASSQDYEQYF. CDR3 sequence (DNA): TGTGCCAGCAGCCAAGACTACGAGCAGTACTTC.

This clonotype was picked up many times. The rearrangement uses TRBV6-5 and TRBJ2-5, with D unresolved. Trimming took off 2 bases at V and 4 bases at J, with 8 bases between the two ends. The germline V gene has CDR1 MNHEY and CDR2 SVGAGI. CDR3 length: 13 residues. Written as DNA, the CDR3 is TGTGCCAGCAGTTACAGGGCCGGAGAGACCCAGTACTTC. Translation gives CASSYRAGETQYF.

This clonotype was counted between two and nine times. The chain has TRBV29-1 and TRBJ2-7; possible D gene TRBD1, 6 bases. V lost 1 base and J lost 7, with 17 bases in between. The germline CDR1 and CDR2 sequences are SQVTM and ANQGSEA. There are 14 residues in the CDR3. The CDR3 is CSVEGDTGLGEQYF. CDR3 in DNA: TGCAGCGTTGAAGGGGACACAGGGCTGGGAGAGCAGTACTTC.

The rearrangement joins TRBV7-9 to TRBJ2-2; 7 nucleotides align to TRBD2. The CDR3 extends over 16 amino acids. Germline CDR1 SEHNR, CDR2 FQNEAQ (reference sequence). The ends lost 5 bases at V and 0 bases at J; junction bases unmatched: 6. Here the CDR3 reads CASSPPSGTNTGELFF. The DNA of the CDR3 is TGTGCCAGCAGCCCCCCCAGCGGGACGAACACCGGGGAGCTGTTTTTT.

The chain employs TRBV6-1 and TRBJ2-2; 9 bases map to TRBD1. This CDR3 comprises 15 residues. Trimming took 7 bases from V and 4 from J; bases not matched to a gene: 7. The germline gives CDR1 MNHNS, CDR2 SASEGT. CDR3 sequence (DNA): TGTGCCAGCACCTTGACAGGGGGTAGCACCGGGGAGCTGTTTTTT. The encoded protein is CASTLTGGSTGELFF.

The V and J genes are TRBV4-3 and TRBJ2-5; perhaps TRBD1 as D (7 bases). V was trimmed by 0 bases and J by 5 bases, leaving 13 bases between them. The CDR3 contains 15 residues. Per the germline V gene, CDR1 is LGHNA and CDR2 is YSLEER. CDR3 residues: CASSQDRAGGETQYF. The CDR3, as DNA: TGCGCCAGCAGCCAAGATCGGGCAGGGGGGGAGACCCAGTACTTC.

J is TRBJ2-7 and V is TRBV20-1, with unresolved D. Germline CDR1 reads DFQATT; CDR2 reads SNEGSKA (reference sequence). V lost 0 bases and J lost 2, with 29 bases in between. The CDR3 totals 20 residues. The DNA of the CDR3 is TGCAGTGCTAGAGACATCCGGTTGTCCAGGCGCGGTGTAGACCCCTACGAGCAGTACTTC. As protein: CSARDIRLSRRGVDPYEQYF.

In its sample, this clonotype was seen many times. This sequence joins TRBV12-3 or TRBV12-4 and TRBJ2-2; D gene ambiguous. Trimming stripped 3 bases from V and 2 bases from J, with 10 bases between. The CDR3 has 15 amino acids. CDR3 loop: CASSFTHYNTGELFF. Written as DNA, the CDR3 is TGTGCCAGCAGTTTTACCCACTATAACACCGGGGAGCTGTTTTTT.

Only a few counts were recorded for this clonotype. V usage is TRBV13 and J usage is TRBJ2-7; D remains ambiguous. Per the germline V gene, CDR1 is PRHDT and CDR2 is FYEKMQ (reference sequence). The CDR3 is 13 amino acids. Trimming shortened V by 3 bases and J by 2 bases, and 8 bases separated the two germline ends. The chain's CDR3 is CASSFKGTYEQYF. For the CDR3, the DNA is TGTGCCAGCAGCTTCAAGGGAACCTACGAGCAGTACTTC.

This clonotype has more than one count but fewer than ten. The genes are TRBV20-1 and TRBJ1-6; TRBD1 aligns across 11 bases. The V segment lost 5 bases and the J segment 3 bases; nucleotides outside the gene matches: 6. The CDR3 has 16 amino acids. Looked up from germline, CDR1 is DFQATT and CDR2 is SNEGSKA (reference sequence). The CDR3 reads CSARDRGDVYNSPLHF. In DNA, the CDR3 is TGCAGTGCTCGGGACAGGGGGGACGTCTATAATTCACCCCTCCACTTT.

The sample holds a few counts of this clonotype. The V and J genes are TRBV11-2 and TRBJ2-7; D is undetermined. The V gene's germline CDR1 is SGHAT and CDR2 FQNNGV. This CDR3 comprises 11 residues. Trimming left V 1 base short and J 7 bases short, with 5 bases between. The CDR3 DNA sequence: TGTGCCAGCAGCTTAGTACAGGAGCAGTACTTC. Amino acids: CASSLVQEQYF. The entire variable domain, with the rest obtained from reference TRBV11-2 and TRBJ2-7, is as follows: EAGVAQSPRYKIIEKRQSVAFWCNPISGHATLYWYQQILGQGPKLLIQFQNNGVVDDSQLPKDRFSAERLKGVDSTLKIQPAKLEDSAVYLCASSLVQEQYFGPGTRLTVT.

The chain links TRBV10-1 to TRBJ2-7; a possible D gene is TRBD2 (6 bases). Germline V CDR1 and CDR2: WNHNN, SYGVQD (reference sequence). V lost 3 bases to trimming and J lost 2 bases, with 17 bases between them. This CDR3 is 16 amino acids long. In nucleotides, the CDR3 is TGCGCCAGCAGTGACAACCAACGGGGGTCGGCCTACGAGCAGTACTTC. Translating it yields CASSDNQRGSAYEQYF.

The V call is TRBV6-5, the J call TRBJ2-2, with D perhaps matching TRBD2 (6 bases). The CDR3 spans 13 residues. Germline values: CDR1 MNHEY, CDR2 SVGAGI. With 2 bases removed from V and 7 bases from J, the gap between germline ends came to 8 bases. The CDR3 DNA reads as TGTGCCAGCAGTTACGCCGGGGGCGGGGAGCTGTTTTTT. It encodes CASSYAGGGELFF.

This clonotype occurred many times. The gene calls are TRBV4-3 and TRBJ2-7, with D unresolved. Germline CDR1 LGHNA, CDR2 YSLEER. The V gene lost 3 bases and the J gene lost 5 bases, with 11 bases spanning the gap. The CDR3 runs to 13 residues. The CDR3 here is CASSQQPGHEQYF. The DNA of the CDR3 is TGCGCCAGCAGCCAGCAACCCGGACACGAGCAGTACTTC.

This clonotype was counted a few times. This chain's CDR3 is CASSLQQGGNTIYF. The CDR3 DNA reads TGTGCCAGCAGTTTACAGCAAGGTGGAAACACCATATATTTT. This rearrangement joins TRBV27 to TRBJ1-3; no clear D gene. Germline V gene data show CDR1 as MNHEY and CDR2 as SMNVEV (reference sequence). The CDR3 has 14 amino acids. V was trimmed by 2 bases and J by 3 bases, leaving 8 bases between them.

The chain uses TRBV6-1 and TRBJ2-2, with 10 bases that match TRBD1. Germline CDR1 is MNHNS and CDR2 is SASEGT. Trimming removed 8 bases from V and 1 base from J; junction bases left unmatched: 1. The CDR3 has 14 amino acids. CDR3 region: CASDRGRNTGELFF. In DNA form, the CDR3 reads TGTGCCAGCGACAGGGGGCGGAACACCGGGGAGCTGTTTTTT.